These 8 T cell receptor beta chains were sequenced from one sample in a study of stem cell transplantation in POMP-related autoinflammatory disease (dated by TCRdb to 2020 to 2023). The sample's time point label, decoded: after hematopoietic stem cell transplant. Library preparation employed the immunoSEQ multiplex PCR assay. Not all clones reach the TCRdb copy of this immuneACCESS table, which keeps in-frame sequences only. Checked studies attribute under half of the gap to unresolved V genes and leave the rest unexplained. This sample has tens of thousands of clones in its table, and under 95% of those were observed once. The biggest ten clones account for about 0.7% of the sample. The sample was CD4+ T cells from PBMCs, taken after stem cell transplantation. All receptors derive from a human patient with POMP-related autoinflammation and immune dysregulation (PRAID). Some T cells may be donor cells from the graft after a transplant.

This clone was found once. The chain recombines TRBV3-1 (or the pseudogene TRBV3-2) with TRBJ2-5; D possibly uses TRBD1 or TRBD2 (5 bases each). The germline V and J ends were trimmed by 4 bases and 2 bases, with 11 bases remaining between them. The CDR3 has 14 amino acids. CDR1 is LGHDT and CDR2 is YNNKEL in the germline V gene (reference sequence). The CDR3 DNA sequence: TGTGCCAGCAGCCTCCGGGACCGACAAGAGACCCAGTACTTC. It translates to CASSLRDRQETQYF.

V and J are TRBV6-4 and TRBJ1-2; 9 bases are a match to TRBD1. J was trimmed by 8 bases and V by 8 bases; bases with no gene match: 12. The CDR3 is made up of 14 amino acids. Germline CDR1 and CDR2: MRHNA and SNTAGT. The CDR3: CASLPGQGRSGYTF. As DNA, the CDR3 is TGTGCCAGCCTCCCGGGACAGGGAAGGAGCGGCTACACCTTC.

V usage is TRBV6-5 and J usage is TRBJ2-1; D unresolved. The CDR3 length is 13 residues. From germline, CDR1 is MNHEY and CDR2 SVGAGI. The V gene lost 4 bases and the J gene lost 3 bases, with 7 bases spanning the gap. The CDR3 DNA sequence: TGTGCCAGCAGTTGGCTAGGCTACAATGAGCAGTTCTTC. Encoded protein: CASSWLGYNEQFF.

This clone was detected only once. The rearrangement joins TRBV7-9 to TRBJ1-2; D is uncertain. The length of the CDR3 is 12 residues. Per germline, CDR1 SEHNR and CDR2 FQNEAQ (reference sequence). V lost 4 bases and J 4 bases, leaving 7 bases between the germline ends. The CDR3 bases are TGTGCCAGCAGCTCATTGCCCTATGGCTACACCTTC. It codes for CASSSLPYGYTF.

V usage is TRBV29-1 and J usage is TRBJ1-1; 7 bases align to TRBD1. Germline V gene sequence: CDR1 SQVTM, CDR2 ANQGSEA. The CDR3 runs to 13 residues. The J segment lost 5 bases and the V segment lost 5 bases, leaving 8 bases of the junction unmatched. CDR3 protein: CSVRQGQGTEAFF. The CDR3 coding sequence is TGCAGCGTTCGACAGGGTCAGGGAACTGAAGCTTTCTTT.

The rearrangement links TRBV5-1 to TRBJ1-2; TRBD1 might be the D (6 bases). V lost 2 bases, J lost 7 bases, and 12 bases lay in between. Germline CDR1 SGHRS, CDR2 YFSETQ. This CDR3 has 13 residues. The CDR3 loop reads CASSFQQGFGYTF. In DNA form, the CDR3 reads TGCGCCAGCAGCTTCCAACAGGGATTTGGCTACACCTTC.

The CDR3 DNA follows: TGTGCCAGCAACCCGACAGGGGTCAATGAGCAGTTCTTC. Protein product: CASNPTGVNEQFF. The chain has TRBV5-4 and TRBJ2-1, with 8 positions matching TRBD1. The CDR3 consists of 13 residues. Germline assignment: CDR1 SGHNT and CDR2 YYREEE (reference sequence). V trimming: 6 bases; J trimming: 6 bases; junction bases outside the gene matches: 5. Combining the CDR3 with reference TRBV5-4 and TRBJ2-1 gives the whole variable domain ETGVTQSPTHLIKTRGQQVTLRCSSQSGHNTVSWYQQALGQGPQFIFQYYREEENGRGNFPPRFSGLQFPNYSSELNVNALELDDSALYLCASNPTGVNEQFFGPGTRLTVL.

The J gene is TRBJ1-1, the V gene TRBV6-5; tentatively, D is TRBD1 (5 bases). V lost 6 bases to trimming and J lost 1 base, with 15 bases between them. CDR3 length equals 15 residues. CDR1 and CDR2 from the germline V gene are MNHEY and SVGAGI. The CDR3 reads CASSAPGPRNTEAFF. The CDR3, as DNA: TGTGCCAGCAGCGCACCGGGGCCCAGGAACACTGAAGCTTTCTTT.